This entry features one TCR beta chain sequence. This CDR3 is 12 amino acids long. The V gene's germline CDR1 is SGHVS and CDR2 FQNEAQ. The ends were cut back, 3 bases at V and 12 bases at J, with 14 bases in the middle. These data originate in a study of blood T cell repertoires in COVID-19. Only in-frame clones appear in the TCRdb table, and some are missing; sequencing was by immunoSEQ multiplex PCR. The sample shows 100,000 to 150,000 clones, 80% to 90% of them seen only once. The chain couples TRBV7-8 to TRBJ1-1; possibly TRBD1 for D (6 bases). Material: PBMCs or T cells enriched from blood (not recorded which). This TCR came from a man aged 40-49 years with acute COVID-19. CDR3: CASSFRTGRTFF. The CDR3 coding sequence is TGTGCCAGCAGCTTTCGTACAGGGAGAACTTTCTTT.